This is a list of T cell receptor beta chains from one sample in a study of blood T cell repertoires in COVID-19. The assay was immunoSEQ multiplex PCR, and TCRdb's table has in-frame clones only and misses some. The sample has over 90,000 clones, roughly 82% seen once. Specimen: peripheral blood. Source of these receptors: a human donor in a cohort sampled during active COVID-19. Both conserved end residues are part of each CDR3. The D gene is left open where the match is weak. Rows may omit the clone size; those that give it use once, few, many or a size class.

clone_size	v_call	d_call	j_call	cdr3_nt	cdr3_aa
.	TRBV5-1	.	TRBJ1-1	TGCGCCAGCAGTGAACAAGCGCTTGGGAACACTGAAGCTTTCTTT	CASSEQALGNTEAFF
.	TRBV5-4	TRBD1	TRBJ1-3	TGTGCCAGCAGTCGACAGGGGGCGCTCGGAAACACCATATATTTT	CASSRQGALGNTIYF
.	TRBV5-1	.	TRBJ2-7	TGCGCCAGCAGCTTGCAGGGGAGTTCCTACGAGCAGTACTTC	CASSLQGSSYEQYF
.	TRBV18	.	TRBJ2-3	TGTGCCAGCTCACCACCGGATCACAGGGCGGCTTATACGCAGTATTTT	CASSPPDHRAAYTQYF
.	TRBV28	.	TRBJ1-1	TGTGCCAGCAGTTTGGAACGGGCTGAAGCTTTCTTT	CASSLERAEAFF
.	TRBV5-1	.	TRBJ2-6	TGCGCCAGCAGCGGCCACTCTGGGGCCAACGTCCTGACTTTC	CASSGHSGANVLTF
.	TRBV29-1	.	TRBJ2-2	TGCAGCGTTGAAGATCTGGGGGAGCTGTTTTTT	CSVEDLGELFF
.	TRBV2	.	TRBJ1-1	TGTGCCAGCATTGGAACAGCCACAAGAAAATCTGAAGCTTTCTTT	CASIGTATRKSEAFF
.	TRBV6-5	.	TRBJ1-4	TGTGCCAGCACTCTATCCCCGGCAACTAATGAAAAACTGTTTTTT	CASTLSPATNEKLFF
.	TRBV21-1	.	TRBJ1-6	TGTGCCAGCAGCTTCGGGACAGGTGGGAATTCACCCCTCCACTTT	CASSFGTGGNSPLHF
.	TRBV30	.	TRBJ1-5	TGTGCCTGGAGTGTAAACAGGGCCAATCAGCCCCAGCATTTT	CAWSVNRANQPQHF
few	TRBV24-1	.	TRBJ1-2	TGTGCCACCAGTGATCCCGGGTCGAAAAGCTATGGCTACACCTTC	CATSDPGSKSYGYTF
.	TRBV12-3/TRBV12-4	.	TRBJ2-5	TGTGCCAGCAGCCCAGGGATTCGAGAGACCCAGTACTTC	CASSPGIRETQYF
.	TRBV5-4	.	TRBJ1-2	TGTGCCAGCAGCTTACCCAACAGGGTAGGCCTCTATGGCTACACCTTC	CASSLPNRVGLYGYTF
.	TRBV9	.	TRBJ1-1	TGTGCCAGCAGCCAGGCGTATTGGGACACTGAAGCTTTCTTT	CASSQAYWDTEAFF
.	TRBV7-2	TRBD2	TRBJ2-3	TGTGCCAGCAGCCTGGGACTAGCGGAGCATACGCAGTATTTT	CASSLGLAEHTQYF
.	TRBV7-2	.	TRBJ1-1	TGTGCCAGCAGCCCAGGGGCAGGGGAGAACACTGAAGCTTTCTTT	CASSPGAGENTEAFF
.	TRBV6-5	TRBD2	TRBJ2-7	TGTGCCAGCAGTTACTCCCTGGGGGGGTCCTACGAGCAGTACTTC	CASSYSLGGSYEQYF
.	TRBV6-2/TRBV6-3	TRBD1	TRBJ1-2	TGTGCCAGCAGTCGGGGACAGGGAAGGGGGCCGAACTATGGCTACACCTTC	CASSRGQGRGPNYGYTF
.	TRBV21-1	.	TRBJ2-3	TGTGCCAGCCCGGACTGGTTTGGGAATACGCAGTATTTT	CASPDWFGNTQYF
.	TRBV29-1	TRBD2	TRBJ2-5	TGCAGCGTTTCGCTAGCGGGATTTGTATCGGCCCAGTACTTC	CSVSLAGFVSAQYF
.	TRBV5-1	TRBD1	TRBJ2-7	TGCGCCAGCAGTTCACAGGGGGTCGTCTACGAGCAGTACTTC	CASSSQGVVYEQYF
.	TRBV6-2/TRBV6-3	.	TRBJ2-3	TGTGCCAGCAGCCCTCGGGCGGGGGCCGGCACAGATACGCAGTATTTT	CASSPRAGAGTDTQYF
.	TRBV9	.	TRBJ2-1	TGTGCCAGCAGCGTAGATGCTAGCGTATACTACAATGAGCAGTTCTTC	CASSVDASVYYNEQFF
.	TRBV27	TRBD1	TRBJ2-7	TGTGCCAGCAGTTTGAGGACAGGGGCCCCCGAGCAGTACTTC	CASSLRTGAPEQYF
.	TRBV9	.	TRBJ2-3	TGTGCCAGCAGCGTTGTATCCACAGATACGCAGTATTTT	CASSVVSTDTQYF
.	TRBV5-1	.	TRBJ1-6	TGCGCCAGCAGCTTAACAGGGAGTAATTCACCCCTCCACTTT	CASSLTGSNSPLHF
.	TRBV19	TRBD2	TRBJ2-1	TGTGCCAGTAGTACAGGACTAGCGGGGGGGTACAATGAGCAGTTCTTC	CASSTGLAGGYNEQFF
.	TRBV4-2	TRBD1	TRBJ2-2	TGTGCCAGCAGCACACGGACAGGGGGCGCGTCCGGGGAGCTGTTTTTT	CASSTRTGGASGELFF
.	TRBV11-3	.	TRBJ2-1	TGTGCCAGCAGCTTAGTGGCGGATTCCGTGGGGCAGTTCTTC	CASSLVADSVGQFF
.	TRBV7-3	TRBD1	TRBJ1-1	TGTGCCAGCAGCTTAACGCCGGGACAGGGGGCCGCTGAAGCTTTCTTT	CASSLTPGQGAAEAFF
.	TRBV7-2	TRBD1	TRBJ1-6	TGTGCCAGCAGCACCCGGACAGGGGGGAAGCCCCTCCACTTT	CASSTRTGGKPLHF
.	TRBV5-1	TRBD2	TRBJ2-1	TGCGCCAGCAGCTTGGCCTTAGCGGGGGGAAATGAGCAGTTCTTC	CASSLALAGGNEQFF
.	TRBV7-2	TRBD1	TRBJ2-7	TGTGCCAGCAGCTTAGCCAGGGGGCCCTACGAGCAGTACTTC	CASSLARGPYEQYF
.	TRBV11-3	.	TRBJ2-3	TGTGCCAGCAGCTACGACAGCGTCACAGATACGCAGTATTTT	CASSYDSVTDTQYF
.	TRBV28	.	TRBJ1-1	TGTGCCAGCAGCGCGTACCCGAACACTGAAGCTTTCTTT	CASSAYPNTEAFF
.	TRBV18	TRBD1	TRBJ1-1	TGTGCCAGCTCACCAACAGGGGGGATGAACACTGAAGCTTTCTTT	CASSPTGGMNTEAFF
.	TRBV6-2/TRBV6-3	TRBD2	TRBJ2-7	TGTGCCAGCACCCCGGCGGGGGGAAGCTCCTACGAGCAGTACTTC	CASTPAGGSSYEQYF
.	TRBV18	TRBD1	TRBJ2-4	TGTGCCAGCTCACCGCACAGGGGAGACATTCAGTACTTC	CASSPHRGDIQYF
once	TRBV3-1/TRBV3-2	TRBD1	TRBJ1-1	TGTGCCAGCAGCCTGAGTTTACAGGGGGCTTTAGGTGAAGCTTTCTTT	CASSLSLQGALGEAFF
.	TRBV5-4	TRBD1	TRBJ1-2	TGTGCCAGCAGCCTAGGGACAGGGGGTGCCTATGGCTACACCTTC	CASSLGTGGAYGYTF
.	TRBV27	TRBD2	TRBJ2-7	TGTGCCAGCAGTTTAGCACTAGCGGGGACCTACGAGCAGTACTTC	CASSLALAGTYEQYF
.	TRBV10-3	.	TRBJ1-1	TGTGCCATCCGTCATCCGGGGAAGGGATACACTGAAGCTTTCTTT	CAIRHPGKGYTEAFF
few	TRBV5-1	TRBD2	TRBJ2-2	TGCGCCAGCAGCCCACGGACTAGCGTCTCCGGGGAGCTGTTTTTT	CASSPRTSVSGELFF
.	TRBV2	TRBD2	TRBJ2-3	TGTGCCAGCAGTGACGTCGGGGGGGCAGATACGCAGTATTTT	CASSDVGGADTQYF